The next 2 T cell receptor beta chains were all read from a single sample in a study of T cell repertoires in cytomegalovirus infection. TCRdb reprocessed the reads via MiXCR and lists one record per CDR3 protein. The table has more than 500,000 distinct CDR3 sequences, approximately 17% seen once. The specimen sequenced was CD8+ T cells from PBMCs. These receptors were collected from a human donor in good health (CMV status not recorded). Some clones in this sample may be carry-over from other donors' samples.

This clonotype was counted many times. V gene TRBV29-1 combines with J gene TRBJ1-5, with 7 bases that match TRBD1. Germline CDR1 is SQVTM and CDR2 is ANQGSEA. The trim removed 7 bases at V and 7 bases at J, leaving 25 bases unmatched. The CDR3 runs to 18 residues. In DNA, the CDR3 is TGCAGCGGGCCCTCGCCGGGACAGACCACCGGTGGAGACCAGCCCCAGCATTTT. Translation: CSGPSPGQTTGGDQPQHF.

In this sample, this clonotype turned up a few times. CDR3 nucleotide sequence: TGTGCCAGCAGTTACCTGACGTTCGCGAACACCGGGGAGCTGTTTTTT. It specifies CASSYLTFANTGELFF. The V gene is TRBV6-2 or TRBV6-3, the J gene TRBJ2-2, with D unclear. Germline values: CDR1 MNHEY, CDR2 SVGEGT. V was trimmed by 2 bases and J by 0 bases, leaving 10 bases between them. The CDR3 consists of 16 residues.